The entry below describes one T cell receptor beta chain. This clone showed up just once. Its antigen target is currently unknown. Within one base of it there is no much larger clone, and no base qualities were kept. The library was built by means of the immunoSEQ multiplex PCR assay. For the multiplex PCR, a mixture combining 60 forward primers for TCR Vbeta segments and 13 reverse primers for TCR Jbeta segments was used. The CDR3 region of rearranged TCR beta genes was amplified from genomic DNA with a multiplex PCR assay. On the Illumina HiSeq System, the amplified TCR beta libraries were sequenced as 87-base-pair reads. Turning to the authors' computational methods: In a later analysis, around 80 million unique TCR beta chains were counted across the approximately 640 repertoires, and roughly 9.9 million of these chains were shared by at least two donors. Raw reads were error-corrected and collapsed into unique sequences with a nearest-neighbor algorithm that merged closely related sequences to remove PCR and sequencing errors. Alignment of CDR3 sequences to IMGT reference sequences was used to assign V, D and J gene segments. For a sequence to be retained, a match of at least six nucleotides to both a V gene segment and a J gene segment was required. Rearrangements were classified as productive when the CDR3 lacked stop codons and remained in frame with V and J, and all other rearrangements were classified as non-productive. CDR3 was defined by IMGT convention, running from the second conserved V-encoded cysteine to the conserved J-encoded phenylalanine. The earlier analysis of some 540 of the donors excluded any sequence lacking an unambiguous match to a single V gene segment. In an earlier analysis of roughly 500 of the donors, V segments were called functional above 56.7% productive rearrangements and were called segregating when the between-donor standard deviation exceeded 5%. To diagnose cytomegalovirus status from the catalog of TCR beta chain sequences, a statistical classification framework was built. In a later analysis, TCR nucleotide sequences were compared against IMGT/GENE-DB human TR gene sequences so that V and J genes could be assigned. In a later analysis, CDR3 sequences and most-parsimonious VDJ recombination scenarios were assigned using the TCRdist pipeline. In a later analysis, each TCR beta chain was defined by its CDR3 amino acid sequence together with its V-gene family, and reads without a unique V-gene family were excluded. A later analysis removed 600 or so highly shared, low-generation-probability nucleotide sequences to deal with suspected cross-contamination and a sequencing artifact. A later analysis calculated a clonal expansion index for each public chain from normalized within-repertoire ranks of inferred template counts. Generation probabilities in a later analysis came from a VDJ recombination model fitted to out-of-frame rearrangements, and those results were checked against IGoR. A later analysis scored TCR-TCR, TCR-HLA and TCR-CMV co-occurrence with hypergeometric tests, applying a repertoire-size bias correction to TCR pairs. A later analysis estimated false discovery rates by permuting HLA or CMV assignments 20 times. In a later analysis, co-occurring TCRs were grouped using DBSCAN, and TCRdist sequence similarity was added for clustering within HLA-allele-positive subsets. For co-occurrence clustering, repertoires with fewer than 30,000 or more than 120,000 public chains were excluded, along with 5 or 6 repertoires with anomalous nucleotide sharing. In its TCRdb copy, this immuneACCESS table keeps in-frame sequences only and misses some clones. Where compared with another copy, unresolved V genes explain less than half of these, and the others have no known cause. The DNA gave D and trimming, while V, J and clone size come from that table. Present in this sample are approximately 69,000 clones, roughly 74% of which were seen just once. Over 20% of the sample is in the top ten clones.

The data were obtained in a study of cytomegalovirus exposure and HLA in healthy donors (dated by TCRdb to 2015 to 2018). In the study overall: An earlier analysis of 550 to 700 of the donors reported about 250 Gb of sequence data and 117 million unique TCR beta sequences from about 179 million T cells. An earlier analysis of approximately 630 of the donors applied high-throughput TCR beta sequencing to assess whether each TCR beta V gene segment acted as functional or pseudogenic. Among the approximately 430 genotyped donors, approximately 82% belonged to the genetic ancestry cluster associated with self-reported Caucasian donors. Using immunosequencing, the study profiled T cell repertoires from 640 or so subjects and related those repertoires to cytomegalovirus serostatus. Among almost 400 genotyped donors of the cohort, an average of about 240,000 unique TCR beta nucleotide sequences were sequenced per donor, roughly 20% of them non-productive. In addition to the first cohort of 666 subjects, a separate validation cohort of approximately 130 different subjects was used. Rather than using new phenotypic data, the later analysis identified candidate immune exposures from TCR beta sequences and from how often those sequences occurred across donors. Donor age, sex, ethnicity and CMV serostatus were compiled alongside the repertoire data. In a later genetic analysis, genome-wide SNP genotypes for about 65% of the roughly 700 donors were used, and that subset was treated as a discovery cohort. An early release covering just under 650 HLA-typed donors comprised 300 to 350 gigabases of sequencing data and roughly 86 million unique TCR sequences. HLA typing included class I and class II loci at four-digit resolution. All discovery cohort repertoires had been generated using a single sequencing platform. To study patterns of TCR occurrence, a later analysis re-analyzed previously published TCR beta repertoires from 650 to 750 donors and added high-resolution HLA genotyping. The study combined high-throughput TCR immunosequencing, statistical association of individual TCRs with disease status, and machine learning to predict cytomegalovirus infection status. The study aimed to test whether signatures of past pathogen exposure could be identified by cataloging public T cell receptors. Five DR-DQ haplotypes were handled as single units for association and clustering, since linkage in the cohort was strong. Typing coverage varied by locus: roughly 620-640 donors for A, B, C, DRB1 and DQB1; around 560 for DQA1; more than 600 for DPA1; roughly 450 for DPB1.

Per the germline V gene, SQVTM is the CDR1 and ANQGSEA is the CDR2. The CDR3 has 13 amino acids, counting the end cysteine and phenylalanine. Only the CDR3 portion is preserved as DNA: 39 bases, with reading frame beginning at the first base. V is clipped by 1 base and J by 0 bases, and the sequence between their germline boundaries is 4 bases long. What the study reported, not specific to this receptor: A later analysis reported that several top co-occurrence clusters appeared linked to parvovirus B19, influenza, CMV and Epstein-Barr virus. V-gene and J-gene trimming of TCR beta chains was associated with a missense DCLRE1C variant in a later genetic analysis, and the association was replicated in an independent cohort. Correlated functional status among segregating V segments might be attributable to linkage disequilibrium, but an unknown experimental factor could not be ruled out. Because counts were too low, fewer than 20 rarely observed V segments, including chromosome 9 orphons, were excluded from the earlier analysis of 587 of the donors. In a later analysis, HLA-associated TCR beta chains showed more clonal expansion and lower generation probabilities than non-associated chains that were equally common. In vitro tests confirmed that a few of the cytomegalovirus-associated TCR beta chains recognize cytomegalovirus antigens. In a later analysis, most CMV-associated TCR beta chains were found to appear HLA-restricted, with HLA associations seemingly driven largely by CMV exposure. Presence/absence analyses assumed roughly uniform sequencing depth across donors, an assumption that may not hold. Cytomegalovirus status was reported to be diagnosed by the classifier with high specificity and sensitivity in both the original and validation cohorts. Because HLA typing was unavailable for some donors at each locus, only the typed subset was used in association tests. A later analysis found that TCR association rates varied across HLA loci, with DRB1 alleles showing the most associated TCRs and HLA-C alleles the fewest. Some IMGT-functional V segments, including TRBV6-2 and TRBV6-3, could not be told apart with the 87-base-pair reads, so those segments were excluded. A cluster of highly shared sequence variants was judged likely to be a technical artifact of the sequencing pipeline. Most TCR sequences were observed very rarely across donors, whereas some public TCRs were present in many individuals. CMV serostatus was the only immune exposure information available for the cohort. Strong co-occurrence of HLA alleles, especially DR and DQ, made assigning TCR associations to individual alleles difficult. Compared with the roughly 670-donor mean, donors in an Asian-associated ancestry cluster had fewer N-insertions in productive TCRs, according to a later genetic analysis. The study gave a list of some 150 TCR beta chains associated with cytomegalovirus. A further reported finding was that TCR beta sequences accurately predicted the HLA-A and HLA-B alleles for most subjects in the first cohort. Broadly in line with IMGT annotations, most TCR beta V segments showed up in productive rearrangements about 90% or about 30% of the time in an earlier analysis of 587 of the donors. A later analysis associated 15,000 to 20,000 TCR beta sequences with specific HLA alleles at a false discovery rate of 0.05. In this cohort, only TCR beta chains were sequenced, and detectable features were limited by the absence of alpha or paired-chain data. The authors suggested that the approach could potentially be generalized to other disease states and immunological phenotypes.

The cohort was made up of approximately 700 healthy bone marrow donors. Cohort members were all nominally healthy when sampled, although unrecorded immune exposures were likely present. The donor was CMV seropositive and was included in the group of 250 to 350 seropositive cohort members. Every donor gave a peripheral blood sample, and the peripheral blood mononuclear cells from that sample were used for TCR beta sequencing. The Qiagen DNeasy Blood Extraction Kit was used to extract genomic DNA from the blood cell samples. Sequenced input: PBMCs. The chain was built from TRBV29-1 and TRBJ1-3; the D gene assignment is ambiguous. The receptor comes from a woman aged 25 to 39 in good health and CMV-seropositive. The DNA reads TGCAGCGTTGAAGCCAGCTCTGGAAACACCATATATTTT. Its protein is CSVEASSGNTIYF.